These 18 T cell receptor beta chains originate from one sample sequenced in a study of blood T cell repertoires in COVID-19. Only in-frame clones appear in the TCRdb table, and some are missing; sequencing was by immunoSEQ multiplex PCR. The data hold about 160,000 clones, with over 80% observed a single time. Sequenced input: peripheral blood. The receptor set was obtained from a man at least 80 years old with acute or convalescent COVID-19.

This chain's CDR3 is CASSQDQAILYEQYF. The CDR3 DNA follows: TGCGCCAGCAGCCAAGACCAGGCTATCCTCTACGAGCAGTACTTC. The genes are TRBV4-1 and TRBJ2-7, with D hard to call. CDR1 and CDR2 from the germline V gene are MGHRA and YSYEKL. The CDR3 is 15 residues long. Trimming stripped 0 bases from V and 3 bases from J, with 12 bases between.

CDR3 sequence reads: CASSQDAAAYNSPLHF. Here the CDR3 DNA reads TGTGCCAGCAGCCAAGATGCGGCAGCGTATAATTCACCCCTCCACTTT. The genes are TRBV4-2 and TRBJ1-6; D call uncertain. There are 16 residues in the CDR3. CDR1 and CDR2 (germline): LGHNA, YNFKEQ. V was trimmed by 0 bases and J by 4 bases, leaving 10 bases between them.

V usage is TRBV5-4 and J usage is TRBJ2-2; 8 bases align to TRBD2. The V gene end was trimmed by 0 bases and the J gene end by 5 bases; junction bases not matched to a gene: 6. Germline V gives CDR1 SGHNT, CDR2 YYREEE (reference sequence). The length of the CDR3 is 16 residues. CDR3 coding DNA: TGTGCCAGCAGCTTGGGGGGGACTAGAGTAACCGGGGAGCTGTTTTTT. Protein sequence: CASSLGGTRVTGELFF. Drawing the rest from reference TRBV5-4 and TRBJ2-2, the complete variable domain is ETGVTQSPTHLIKTRGQQVTLRCSSQSGHNTVSWYQQALGQGPQFIFQYYREEENGRGNFPPRFSGLQFPNYSSELNVNALELDDSALYLCASSLGGTRVTGELFFGEGSRLTVL.

The V gene is TRBV2, the J gene TRBJ2-1; TRBD1 is a possible D gene (6 bases). The CDR3 totals 15 residues. Between the trimmed V and J ends, which lost 6 bases and 0 bases, there was a span of 12 bases. Germline V gives CDR1 SNHLY, CDR2 FYNNEI. CDR3 residues: CASRRTGSSYNEQFF. CDR3 in DNA: TGTGCCAGCAGAAGAACAGGGAGCTCCTACAATGAGCAGTTCTTC.

The gene calls are TRBV6-5 and TRBJ2-3; TRBD2 might be the D (6 bases). V was shortened by 1 base and J by 3 bases, with 8 bases between the two germline ends. The CDR3 covers 14 residues. Germline V gene lookup returns CDR1 MNHEY and CDR2 SVGAGI. CDR3 nucleotide sequence: TGTGCCAGCAGTTACTTCGCGGGAACAGATACGCAGTATTTT. The encoded protein is CASSYFAGTDTQYF.

This clone was recorded once. V gene TRBV28 combines with J gene TRBJ1-5; 8 bases map to TRBD1. The germline V gene encodes CDR1 MDHEN and CDR2 SYDVKM. The J segment lost 2 bases and the V segment lost 5 bases, leaving 8 bases of the junction unmatched. This CDR3 comprises 16 residues. As DNA, the CDR3 is TGTGCCAGCAGTCCGCGGACAGGGTCGGGCAATCAGCCCCAGCATTTT. Translating it yields CASSPRTGSGNQPQHF.

J is TRBJ2-7 and V is TRBV11-2; D uncertain. Trimming stripped 0 bases from V and 5 bases from J, with 8 bases between. Germline CDR1 reads SGHAT; CDR2 reads FQNNGV. The CDR3 length is 13 residues. The CDR3 DNA reads TGTGCCAGCAGCTTAGAGCTAGTCAACGAGCAGTACTTC. Its protein product is CASSLELVNEQYF.

This clone was detected once. The CDR3 spells CASSQAAGSQYGYTF. The CDR3 DNA reads as TGCGCCAGCAGCCAAGCGGCAGGATCCCAATATGGCTACACCTTC. The rearrangement joins TRBV4-1 to TRBJ1-2; D remains unclear. The germline V and J ends were trimmed by 1 base and 5 bases, with 14 bases remaining between them. This CDR3 is 15 amino acids long. CDR1 MGHRA and CDR2 YSYEKL come from the germline V gene.

The chain links TRBV6-5 to TRBJ2-1; 9 bases map to TRBD2. This CDR3 contains 16 residues. Germline assignment: CDR1 MNHEY and CDR2 SVGAGI. V lost 1 base and J lost 0; bases outside the gene matches: 1. This CDR3 is CASSYFSGSSYNEQFF. The CDR3 DNA reads TGTGCCAGCAGTTACTTTAGCGGGAGCTCCTACAATGAGCAGTTCTTC.

This clone was observed a handful of times. The J gene is TRBJ2-3, the V gene TRBV6-4; TRBD2 aligns across 14 bases. J lost 4 bases, V lost 6 bases, and 9 bases had no gene match. This CDR3 spans 17 amino acids. Germline CDR1 MRHNA, CDR2 SNTAGT. CDR3 sequence (DNA): TGTGCCAGCAGAAGACTAGCGGGGGGGCTCGTCGCAGATACGCAGTATTTT. Its protein is CASRRLAGGLVADTQYF.

This chain uses TRBV11-3 with TRBJ2-1; 14 nucleotides line up with TRBD2. The V and J ends lost 5 bases and 9 bases, in that order; junction bases with no gene match: 9. This CDR3 has 16 amino acids. The germline V gene has CDR1 SGHNT and CDR2 YENEEA. CDR3 loop: CASSPPGLAGVGEQFF. The DNA for the CDR3 is TGTGCCAGCAGCCCACCGGGACTAGCGGGAGTGGGTGAGCAGTTCTTC.

The chain recombines TRBV5-1 with TRBJ2-7; D possibly corresponds to TRBD1 (7 bases). This CDR3 contains 15 residues. Trimming removed 4 bases from V and 0 bases from J, with 14 bases in between. CDR1 and CDR2 (germline): SGHRS, YFSETQ. The CDR3 sequence is CASSAGGQPSYEQYF. Here the CDR3 DNA reads TGCGCCAGCAGCGCCGGGGGACAGCCCTCCTACGAGCAGTACTTC.

The chain uses TRBV7-3 and TRBJ2-1, with D possibly matching TRBD2 (5 bases). The CDR3 has 16 residues. CDR1 is SGHTA and CDR2 is FQGTGA in the germline V gene. V was cut by 5 bases and J by 2 bases, with 16 bases left in between. CDR3 DNA: TGTGCCAGCAGCCGGAATGGACTGGATACCTACAATGAGCAGTTCTTC. This encodes CASSRNGLDTYNEQFF.

This sequence joins TRBV9 and TRBJ2-7; D might be TRBD2 (5 bases). Per germline, CDR1 SGDLS and CDR2 YYNGEE. The CDR3 spans 13 residues. V lost 4 bases and J 6 bases, leaving 14 bases between the germline ends. The CDR3 reads CASSPGSRSEQYF. The CDR3 nucleotides read TGTGCCAGCAGCCCGGGATCTCGCTCCGAGCAGTACTTC.

This chain connects TRBV2 to TRBJ2-7, with a weak D call TRBD2 (5 bases). V lost 10 bases and J lost 2, with 21 bases in between. This CDR3 region has 15 residues. CDR1 SNHLY and CDR2 FYNNEI come from the germline V gene. The DNA of the CDR3 is TGTGCCACCATCCAGTTAAAGGGAGCCACCTACGAGCAGTACTTC. Amino acid sequence: CATIQLKGATYEQYF.

The DNA of the CDR3 is TGTGCCAGCAGCCTCGAGGTGGCCTTTAACACCGGGGAGCTGTTTTTT. As protein: CASSLEVAFNTGELFF. The genes are TRBV4-2 and TRBJ2-2, with D unresolved. Trimming took off 4 bases at V and 2 bases at J, with 14 bases between the two ends. This CDR3 spans 16 amino acids. Germline V CDR1 and CDR2: LGHNA, YNFKEQ.

The chain links TRBV3-1 (or the pseudogene TRBV3-2) to TRBJ1-2; weak D call: TRBD1 (6 bases). CDR1 LGHDT and CDR2 YNNKEL come from the germline V gene (reference sequence). With 5 bases removed from V and 5 bases from J, the gap between germline ends came to 12 bases. This CDR3 has 13 amino acids. The CDR3 is CASSEGQPYGYTF. DNA of the CDR3: TGTGCCAGCAGCGAAGGACAGCCTTATGGCTACACCTTC.

The chain is built from TRBV28 and TRBJ1-4, with 9 positions matching TRBD1. The trim removed 6 bases at V and 5 bases at J, leaving 4 bases unmatched. The CDR3 spans 14 residues. CDR1 MDHEN and CDR2 SYDVKM come from the germline V gene. The CDR3 DNA follows: TGTGCCAGCAGCGGGACAGGGAGAAATGAAAAACTGTTTTTT. This gives the protein CASSGTGRNEKLFF.